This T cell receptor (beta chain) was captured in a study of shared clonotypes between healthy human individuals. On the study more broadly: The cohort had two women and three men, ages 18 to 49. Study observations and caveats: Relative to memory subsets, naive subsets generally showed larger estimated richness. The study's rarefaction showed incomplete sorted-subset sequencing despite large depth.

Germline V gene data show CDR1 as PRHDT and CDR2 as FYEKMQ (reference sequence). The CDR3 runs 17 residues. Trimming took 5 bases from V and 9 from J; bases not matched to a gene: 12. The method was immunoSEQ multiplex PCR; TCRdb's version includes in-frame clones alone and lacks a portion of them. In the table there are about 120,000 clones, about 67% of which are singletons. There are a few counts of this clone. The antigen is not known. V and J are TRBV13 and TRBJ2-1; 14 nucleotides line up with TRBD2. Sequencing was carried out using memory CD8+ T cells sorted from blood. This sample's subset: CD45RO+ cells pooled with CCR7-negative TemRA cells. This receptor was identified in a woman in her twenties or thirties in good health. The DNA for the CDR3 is TGTGCCAGCAGCCCCCGCCCGGGACTAGCGGGAGCAGGTGAGCAGTTCTTC. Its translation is CASSPRPGLAGAGEQFF.